Each of the 29 T cell receptor beta chains below was sequenced from the same sample in a study of blood T cell repertoires in COVID-19. Generated by immunoSEQ multiplex PCR, the TCRdb table keeps only in-frame clones and is missing some. The table shows tens of thousands of clones, with about 74% occurring only once. The sequenced sample was peripheral blood. These receptors were collected from a human donor in a cohort sampled during active COVID-19.

The V call is TRBV2, the J call TRBJ1-5; no firm D call. The CDR3 length is 13 residues. V dropped 4 bases and J dropped 7 bases, with 11 bases sitting between them. Germline CDR1 SNHLY, CDR2 FYNNEI. CDR3 in amino acids: CASSVEESQPQHF. In nucleotides, the CDR3 is TGTGCCAGCAGTGTTGAGGAAAGCCAGCCCCAGCATTTT. Complete variable domain (other parts from reference TRBV2 and TRBJ1-5): EPEVTQTPSHQVTQMGQEVILRCVPISNHLYFYWYRQILGQKVEFLVSFYNNEISEKSEIFDDQFSVERPDGSNFTLKIRSTKLEDSAMYFCASSVEESQPQHFGDGTRLSIL.

This clone was recorded once. The chain joins TRBV29-1 to TRBJ2-1; no definite D call. CDR1 is SQVTM, CDR2 ANQGSEA, per germline. The CDR3 is 16 amino acids. V lost 3 bases and J lost 0, with 15 bases in between. The CDR3 region has the DNA TGCAGCGTTGAGTTTGCCGACTTAAGCTCCTACAATGAGCAGTTCTTC. It yields the protein CSVEFADLSSYNEQFF.

This clone was detected once. This rearrangement joins TRBV30 to TRBJ1-1; 9 bases match TRBD1. The V gene's germline CDR1 is GTSNPN and CDR2 SVGIG (reference sequence). The V and J ends lost 5 bases and 2 bases, in that order; junction bases with no gene match: 9. This CDR3 contains 15 residues. The CDR3 here is CAWEEGTGPNTEAFF. The CDR3 DNA follows: TGTGCCTGGGAGGAGGGGACAGGGCCCAACACTGAAGCTTTCTTT.

This chain uses TRBV19 with TRBJ1-5, with D possibly being TRBD1 (6 bases). Germline V lookup: CDR1 LNHDA, CDR2 SQIVND (reference sequence). Trimming stripped 6 bases from V and 6 bases from J, with 21 bases between. The CDR3 is made up of 16 amino acids. The CDR3 DNA sequence: TGTGCCAGTAGCCCCCAACCGACAGGTCGGGGTCAGCCCCAGCATTTT. The encoded protein is CASSPQPTGRGQPQHF.

This chain links TRBV6-5 with TRBJ2-5; TRBD2 matches at 7 bases. The V segment lost 2 bases and the J segment 4 bases; nucleotides outside the gene matches: 4. In germline, CDR1 is MNHEY, CDR2 SVGAGI. The CDR3 contains 14 residues. In nucleotides, the CDR3 is TGTGCCAGCAGTTACGGGACTAATGGAGAGACCCAGTACTTC. Translation gives CASSYGTNGETQYF.

The chain carries TRBV5-1 and TRBJ2-7; possibly TRBD2 for D (5 bases). In germline, CDR1 is SGHRS, CDR2 YFSETQ. This CDR3 is built from 18 residues. Trimming stripped 0 bases from V and 0 bases from J, with 19 bases between. CDR3 DNA sequence: TGCGCCAGCAGCTTGGTCTCCGGGGTTTTCGATTACTCCTACGAGCAGTACTTC. Translation: CASSLVSGVFDYSYEQYF.

This rearrangement joins TRBV4-2 to TRBJ1-1; 7 bases are shared with TRBD1. Trimming cost V 0 bases and J 3 bases; bases outside gene matches: 7. Looked up from germline, CDR1 is LGHNA and CDR2 is YNFKEQ. The length of the CDR3 is 16 residues. CDR3 sequence reads: CASSQEGGGGDTEAFF. The CDR3, as DNA: TGTGCCAGCAGCCAAGAAGGGGGCGGAGGGGACACTGAAGCTTTCTTT.

The chain is built from TRBV6-2 or TRBV6-3 and TRBJ2-1; D is uncertain. The CDR3 runs to 12 residues. Deletions cut 4 bases from V and 7 bases from J, with 8 bases between. Germline assignment: CDR1 MNHEY and CDR2 SVGEGT. The CDR3 region has the DNA TGTGCCAGCAGTTTCCCCCAGAATGAGCAGTTCTTC. Translating gives CASSFPQNEQFF.

This clone appeared a few times. The V gene is TRBV19, the J gene TRBJ1-4; 7 positions match TRBD1. Germline loops: CDR1 LNHDA, CDR2 SQIVND (reference sequence). The V gene end was trimmed by 9 bases and the J gene end by 8 bases; junction bases not matched to a gene: 18. This CDR3 has 16 residues. This chain's CDR3 is CASRDSLQTFREKLFF. For the CDR3, the DNA is TGTGCCAGCCGGGACAGTCTACAAACCTTCAGGGAAAAACTGTTTTTT.

The chain is built from TRBV4-1 and TRBJ2-1, with 8 bases aligning to TRBD2. With 2 bases clipped from V and 0 bases from J, the junction kept 3 bases outside the gene matches. Germline V gene lookup returns CDR1 MGHRA and CDR2 YSYEKL. The CDR3 is 16 residues long. In DNA, the CDR3 is TGCGCCAGCAGCCAAAACCTAGCGGGCTCCTACAATGAGCAGTTCTTC. The encoded protein is CASSQNLAGSYNEQFF.

This clone was observed a few times. The J gene is TRBJ1-1, the V gene TRBV6-4, with D maybe TRBD1 (6 bases). V was pared by 3 bases and J by 6 bases, with 11 bases between. CDR1 MRHNA and CDR2 SNTAGT come from the germline V gene. The CDR3 totals 13 residues. CDR3 bases: TGTGCCAGCAGTGAGAGGGGGGGTGCTGAAGCTTTCTTT. Amino acid sequence: CASSERGGAEAFF.

This clone was recorded at least ten times. This rearrangement joins TRBV3-1 (or the pseudogene TRBV3-2) to TRBJ2-7; D is ambiguous. This CDR3 contains 11 residues. V dropped 4 bases and J dropped 5 bases, with 6 bases sitting between them. The germline V gene has CDR1 LGHDT and CDR2 YNNKEL (reference sequence). The CDR3 coding sequence is TGTGCCAGCAGCCTATACAACGAGCAGTACTTC. Encoded protein: CASSLYNEQYF.

The chain couples TRBV7-2 to TRBJ1-2; no clear D gene. The V end lost 5 bases, the J end lost 2 bases, and 12 bases lay between the germline ends. Germline V CDR1 and CDR2: SGHTA, FQGNSA. The CDR3 sequence is 14 residues long. CDR3 nucleotides: TGTGCCAGCAGCCCGGCGGAGGGAAACTATGGCTACACCTTC. It encodes CASSPAEGNYGYTF. The full variable domain, with the rest looked up from reference TRBV7-2 and TRBJ1-2, is GAGVSQSPSNKVTEKGKDVELRCDPISGHTALYWYRQSLGQGLEFLIYFQGNSAPDKSGLPSDRFSAERTGGSVSTLTIQRTQQEDSAVYLCASSPAEGNYGYTFGSGTRLTVV.

CDR3 in amino acids: CASSKHDSPNEQFF. CDR3 coding DNA: TGTGCCAGCAGCAAACATGACAGCCCCAATGAGCAGTTCTTC. The V gene is TRBV21-1, the J gene TRBJ2-1; the D call TRBD1 from the table was never checked on the DNA. TRBV21-1 is a pseudogene segment. The CDR3 contains 14 residues.

The chain has TRBV7-8 and TRBJ1-4, with TRBD1 matching over 9 bases. CDR3 size: 15 residues. The V gene end was trimmed by 1 base and the J gene end by 11 bases; junction bases not matched to a gene: 8. Germline V gives CDR1 SGHVS, CDR2 FQNEAQ. The DNA for the CDR3 is TGTGCCAGCAGCTTAGAGGGACAGGGAAGGGGGAAACTGTTTTTT. Residues: CASSLEGQGRGKLFF.

This chain connects TRBV19 to TRBJ2-3; TRBD2 matches at 10 bases. Germline CDR1 and CDR2: LNHDA and SQIVND (reference sequence). The CDR3 loop spans 16 amino acids. V was clipped by 1 base and J by 6 bases; unmatched bases: 7. The CDR3 coding sequence is TGTGCCAGTAGTATAGTGGGGCTAGCGGGAGAGGATACGCAGTATTTT. It specifies CASSIVGLAGEDTQYF.

The chain is built from TRBV5-4 and TRBJ1-1; possibly TRBD1 for D (5 bases). Per the germline V gene, CDR1 is SGHNT and CDR2 is YYREEE (reference sequence). The V and J ends lost 2 bases and 1 base respectively, with 12 bases between them. This CDR3 spans 15 amino acids. The CDR3 is CASSLLLTGNTEAFF. CDR3 sequence (DNA): TGTGCCAGCAGCTTATTACTAACAGGGAACACTGAAGCTTTCTTT.

The chain uses TRBV7-2 and TRBJ2-7; 12 bases match TRBD2. This CDR3 is 14 amino acids long. V lost 5 bases and J lost 3; bases outside the gene matches: 2. Germline V lookup: CDR1 SGHTA, CDR2 FQGNSA. The CDR3: CASSRGLAGYEQYF. The CDR3 nucleotides are TGTGCCAGCAGCCGGGGACTAGCGGGCTACGAGCAGTACTTC.

V gene TRBV28 combines with J gene TRBJ2-1, with TRBD2 identical over 9 bases. The CDR3 consists of 15 residues. Trimming cost V 8 bases and J 8 bases; bases outside gene matches: 13. Per germline, CDR1 MDHEN and CDR2 SYDVKM. The CDR3 nucleotides read TGTGCCAGCCCACCGGACCTAGCGGGACGAGATGAGCAGTTCTTC. Translation: CASPPDLAGRDEQFF.

V gene TRBV19 combines with J gene TRBJ2-1; 14 nucleotides line up with TRBD2. This CDR3 comprises 17 residues. Losses at the gene ends were 4 bases for V and 4 bases for J; bases not matched to a gene: 6. In germline, CDR1 is LNHDA, CDR2 SQIVND (reference sequence). In DNA, the CDR3 is TGTGCCAGTAGTACTAGGACTAGCGGGAGGCCTTACAATGAGCAGTTCTTC. This sequence encodes CASSTRTSGRPYNEQFF.

This chain joins TRBV30 and TRBJ2-3; the D gene is possibly TRBD2 (6 bases). CDR1 is GTSNPN and CDR2 is SVGIG in the germline V gene (reference sequence). Deletions cut 2 bases from V and 5 bases from J, with 11 bases between. CDR3 length equals 13 residues. The CDR3 sequence: CAWSWQGGDTQYF. CDR3 bases: TGTGCCTGGAGTTGGCAGGGAGGAGATACGCAGTATTTT.

The J gene is TRBJ1-3, the V gene TRBV27; 7 bases line up with TRBD1. Looked up from germline, CDR1 is MNHEY and CDR2 is SMNVEV (reference sequence). Unmatched junction bases numbered 8, after V lost 7 bases and J lost 2 bases. CDR3 size: 15 residues. CDR3 in DNA: TGTGCCAGCATCCACGGCAGGGGGACTGGAAACACCATATATTTT. It specifies CASIHGRGTGNTIYF.

The rearrangement joins TRBV29-1 to TRBJ2-2; 10 positions match TRBD1. CDR1 is SQVTM, CDR2 ANQGSEA, per germline. The CDR3 has 14 residues. Unmatched junction bases numbered 5, after V lost 6 bases and J lost 4 bases. CDR3 DNA: TGCAGCGTGGGTAGGACAGGGGGCACCGGGGAGCTGTTTTTT. It yields the protein CSVGRTGGTGELFF.

J is TRBJ2-1 and V is TRBV9; TRBD2 aligns across 13 bases. The CDR3 contains 16 residues. With V trimmed by 2 bases and J by 3 bases, 2 bases remained unmatched. Germline-derived CDR1 and CDR2 are SGDLS and YYNGEE. CDR3 nucleotides: TGTGCCAGCAGCGTCGGACTAGCGGGAGACTACAATGAGCAGTTCTTC. This gives the protein CASSVGLAGDYNEQFF.

The V and J genes are TRBV27 and TRBJ2-5; 7 nucleotides agree with TRBD1. Germline lookup yields CDR1 MNHEY and CDR2 SMNVEV (reference sequence). V lost 5 bases, J lost 5 bases, and 8 bases stayed unmatched. CDR3 length: 14 residues. The CDR3: CASSPRDSLETQYF. CDR3 nucleotides: TGTGCCAGCAGTCCCCGGGACAGTCTCGAGACCCAGTACTTC.

The chain couples TRBV15 to TRBJ2-3; D is possibly TRBD1 (5 bases). The germline V gene encodes CDR1 LNHNV and CDR2 YYDKDF (reference sequence). The V and J ends lost 0 bases and 0 bases respectively, with 10 bases between them. CDR3 size: 16 residues. The CDR3 sequence: CATSRDRQISTDTQYF. The CDR3 coding sequence is TGTGCCACCAGCAGAGATCGACAGATTAGCACAGATACGCAGTATTTT.

The rearrangement uses TRBV5-1 and TRBJ1-2; tentative D call: TRBD1 (6 bases). The CDR3 covers 16 residues. Germline V gene lookup returns CDR1 SGHRS and CDR2 YFSETQ. The germline V and J ends were trimmed by 5 bases and 2 bases, with 19 bases remaining between them. CDR3 sequence (DNA): TGCGCCAGCAGTCCCGCCCCAGGGGAGTTAAACTATGGCTACACCTTC. Protein: CASSPAPGELNYGYTF.

The rearrangement uses TRBV19 and TRBJ1-1, with TRBD1 matching 7 bases. Germline V gene lookup returns CDR1 LNHDA and CDR2 SQIVND (reference sequence). The V and J ends lost 10 bases and 0 bases, in that order; junction bases with no gene match: 5. The CDR3 spans 13 residues. CDR3 protein: CATEDRMNTEAFF. The CDR3 nucleotides read TGTGCCACCGAGGACAGGATGAACACTGAAGCTTTCTTT.

The chain employs TRBV2 and TRBJ2-2, with 7 bases that match TRBD1. CDR3 length: 13 residues. Germline CDR1 is SNHLY and CDR2 is FYNNEI. With 6 bases clipped from V and 4 bases from J, the junction kept 2 bases outside the gene matches. The CDR3 sequence is CASRSGGTGELFF. Written as DNA, the CDR3 is TGTGCCAGCAGGTCAGGGGGCACCGGGGAGCTGTTTTTT.